A single sample is the source of the 25 T cell receptor beta chains below, sequenced in a study of blood T cells in healthy people across ages. A second PCR of 7 to 11 cycles used a sample-barcoded 5' primer and a J-beta primer mix. TCRdb called the 5' RACE reads again in MiXCR, with one record for every CDR3 protein. The sample yields 650,000 to 950,000 distinct CDR3 sequences, roughly 44% seen once. Sequenced: blood. Receptors originate from a man between 60 and 75 years old in good health.

The chain couples TRBV5-1 to TRBJ2-3; 7 bases match TRBD1. Per the germline V gene, CDR1 is SGHRS and CDR2 is YFSETQ. The V segment lost 0 bases and the J segment 3 bases; nucleotides outside the gene matches: 4. The CDR3 spans 15 residues. The CDR3 region is CASSLGDSRTDTQYF. CDR3 bases: TGCGCCAGCAGCTTGGGGGACAGCAGGACAGATACGCAGTATTTT.

This clonotype has just a few counts. The rearrangement uses TRBV2 and TRBJ1-5, with 7 bases fitting TRBD1. With V trimmed by 3 bases and J by 6 bases, 8 bases remained unmatched. The V gene's germline CDR1 is SNHLY and CDR2 FYNNEI. The CDR3 sequence is 15 residues long. This CDR3 reads CASSETGKSFQPQHF. The CDR3, as DNA: TGTGCCAGCAGTGAGACAGGGAAGAGCTTTCAGCCCCAGCATTTT.

The chain employs TRBV6-6 and TRBJ2-7; 7 nucleotides agree with TRBD1. Germline CDR1 and CDR2: MNHNY and SVGAGI (reference sequence). The CDR3 is made up of 15 amino acids. The ends lost 5 bases at V and 4 bases at J; junction bases unmatched: 11. CDR3 sequence: CASSRLVRGQYEQYF. The CDR3 DNA reads as TGTGCCAGCAGTCGCCTCGTAAGGGGGCAATACGAGCAGTACTTC.

This clonotype came up a few times. The J gene is TRBJ1-2, the V gene TRBV5-1; D gene ambiguous. The V gene lost 1 base and the J gene lost 4 bases, with 14 bases spanning the gap. The CDR3 loop spans 15 amino acids. CDR1 is SGHRS, CDR2 YFSETQ, per germline. CDR3 sequence reads: CASSLSVPATYGYTF. The CDR3 coding sequence is TGCGCCAGCAGCTTGTCGGTCCCCGCTACCTATGGCTACACCTTC.

This clonotype has a handful of counts. The rearrangement joins TRBV15 to TRBJ2-1; TRBD2 matches 9 bases. The germline CDR1 and CDR2 sequences are LNHNV and YYDKDF (reference sequence). Trimming cost V 1 base and J 0 bases; bases outside gene matches: 7. This CDR3 is 18 amino acids long. The CDR3 DNA reads TGTGCCACCAGCAGAGGTCGACTAGCGGCTAGCTCCTACAATGAGCAGTTCTTC. Its translation: CATSRGRLAASSYNEQFF.

The CDR3 nucleotides read TGTGCCAGCAGCCAGGGGGGGCCGGAGACCCAGTACTTC. The encoded protein is CASSQGGPETQYF. This chain links TRBV12-3 or TRBV12-4 with TRBJ2-5; tentatively, D is TRBD1 or TRBD2 (7 bases each). V was shortened by 6 bases and J by 5 bases, with 13 bases between the two germline ends. This CDR3 has 13 amino acids.

The chain has TRBV12-3 or TRBV12-4 and TRBJ2-7; D possibly corresponds to TRBD1 (7 bases). This CDR3 is built from 15 residues. The germline V and J ends were trimmed by 5 bases and 4 bases, with 18 bases remaining between them. CDR3 loop: CASSPGAGGLYEQYF. CDR3 DNA sequence: TGTGCCAGCAGTCCAGGGGCAGGGGGACTGTACGAGCAGTACTTC.

The V and J genes are TRBV27 and TRBJ2-1; no definite D call. The V end lost 6 bases, the J end lost 2 bases, and 8 bases lay between the germline ends. This CDR3 contains 13 residues. CDR1 MNHEY and CDR2 SMNVEV come from the germline V gene (reference sequence). The CDR3 loop is CASSHSTYNEQFF. In DNA, the CDR3 is TGTGCCAGCAGCCATAGCACCTACAATGAGCAGTTCTTC.

The gene calls are TRBV11-3 and TRBJ2-1; D is undetermined. The DNA matches TRBJ2-7 better at its end, which makes the J call doubtful. The CDR3 runs 13 residues. Per the germline V gene, CDR1 is SGHNT and CDR2 is YENEEA. CDR3 amino acids: CASSVRPYNEQYF. The CDR3 DNA sequence: TGTGCCAGCAGCGTTCGGCCCTACAATGAGCAGTACTTC.

The rearrangement joins TRBV7-9 to TRBJ2-7; TRBD2 matches 10 bases. The CDR3 is 16 amino acids. Germline V gene lookup returns CDR1 SEHNR and CDR2 FQNEAQ (reference sequence). The junction had 8 bases not matched to a gene; V was cut back by 4 bases and J by 2 bases. The CDR3 protein is CASSSPETSGPYEQYF. CDR3 DNA: TGTGCCAGCAGCTCCCCGGAGACTAGCGGGCCCTACGAGCAGTACTTC.

CDR3 amino acids: CASSTTSGPGNEQFF. CDR3 DNA sequence: TGTGCCAGCAGTACTACTAGCGGGCCGGGCAATGAGCAGTTCTTC. This chain links TRBV28 with TRBJ2-1; 9 nucleotides align to TRBD2. This CDR3 is 15 amino acids long. Germline assignment: CDR1 MDHEN and CDR2 SYDVKM. Trimming removed 5 bases from V and 6 bases from J; junction bases left unmatched: 8.

This chain links TRBV20-1 with TRBJ2-7; 11 bases are shared with TRBD2. This CDR3 is built from 18 residues. The germline V gene has CDR1 DFQATT and CDR2 SNEGSKA (reference sequence). With V trimmed by 1 base and J by 3 bases, 14 bases remained unmatched. For the CDR3, the DNA is TGCAGTGCTAGAGGATGGCCGGGACTAGCGGAGATAAGCTACGAGCAGTACTTC. Translated, it gives CSARGWPGLAEISYEQYF.

This clonotype was found a few times. The chain joins TRBV6-1 to TRBJ2-1, with D uncertain. The CDR3 totals 16 residues. The germline V and J ends were trimmed by 6 bases and 0 bases, with 15 bases remaining between them. The germline V gene encodes CDR1 MNHNS and CDR2 SASEGT. The CDR3 coding sequence is TGTGCCAGCAGGGTAGGCAGCCTGAGCTCCTACAATGAGCAGTTCTTC. Translation: CASRVGSLSSYNEQFF.

This clonotype has ten or more counts. This sequence joins TRBV7-2 and TRBJ2-1, with D possibly matching TRBD2 (5 bases). The CDR3 is 15 amino acids. Trimming took off 5 bases at V and 0 bases at J, with 11 bases between the two ends. The V gene's germline CDR1 is SGHTA and CDR2 FQGNSA. In DNA form, the CDR3 reads TGTGCCAGCAGCCTGGGGAGAGGCTCCTACAATGAGCAGTTCTTC. Its protein is CASSLGRGSYNEQFF.

The CDR3 spells CASSQDKAGVWSQYF. The CDR3 nucleotides are TGCGCCAGCAGCCAAGATAAAGCGGGGGTATGGTCCCAGTACTTC. V is TRBV4-1 and J is TRBJ2-5; 8 bases match TRBD2. CDR1 is MGHRA and CDR2 is YSYEKL in the germline V gene. The CDR3 loop spans 15 amino acids. V trimming: 0 bases; J trimming: 9 bases; junction bases outside the gene matches: 9.

This clonotype was seen many times. The CDR3, as DNA: TGTGCCATCAGTGAGTCGTATGGTCAAGAGACCCAGTACTTC. As protein: CAISESYGQETQYF. The V call is TRBV10-3, the J call TRBJ2-5; D is uncertain. CDR3 length equals 14 residues. Trimming removed 0 bases at V and 2 bases at J, with 7 bases between. Germline-derived CDR1 and CDR2 are ENHRY and SYGVKD.

The CDR3 region has the DNA TGTGCCAGCAGCCCCCGGAGGCAGGGGGACGATTCACCCCTCCACTTT. This gives the protein CASSPRRQGDDSPLHF. The chain employs TRBV11-2 and TRBJ1-6; 7 bases agree with TRBD1. V gave up 5 bases and J gave up 8 bases; unmatched junction bases: 12. Per germline, CDR1 SGHAT and CDR2 FQNNGV. This CDR3 has 16 residues.

The chain carries TRBV14 and TRBJ2-7; a weak D match, TRBD1 (6 bases). From germline, CDR1 is SGHDN and CDR2 FVKESK. V lost 1 base, J lost 8 bases, and 12 bases lay in between. The CDR3 runs to 13 residues. CDR3: CASSQALTGQQYF. Written as DNA, the CDR3 is TGTGCCAGCAGCCAAGCTTTAACAGGGCAGCAGTACTTC.

This chain connects TRBV11-2 to TRBJ2-1, with D unresolved. The ends were cut back, 1 base at V and 14 bases at J, with 12 bases in the middle. Germline loops: CDR1 SGHAT, CDR2 FQNNGV. The CDR3 loop spans 12 amino acids. CDR3 in amino acids: CASSLVPAEEFF. The CDR3 DNA sequence: TGTGCCAGCAGCTTAGTCCCAGCCGAGGAGTTCTTC.

This sequence joins TRBV29-1 and TRBJ1-2, with D possibly matching TRBD1 (5 bases). There are 13 residues in the CDR3. Germline-derived CDR1 and CDR2 are SQVTM and ANQGSEA. Trimming stripped 1 base from V and 3 bases from J, with 9 bases between. The CDR3 nucleotides read TGCAGCGTTGAAGCAGGGTTGGACTATGGCTACACCTTC. Translated, it gives CSVEAGLDYGYTF.

To note about this clonotype: This may be a read error, as it is one base from a much larger clone. The V call is TRBV12-3 or TRBV12-4, the J call TRBJ2-7; 8 bases align to TRBD1. The V segment lost 5 bases and the J segment 7 bases; nucleotides outside the gene matches: 10. The CDR3 has 14 residues. The CDR3 is CASSPDRASNEQYF. The CDR3 DNA follows: TGTGCCAGCAGTCCGGACAGGGCATCAAATGAGCAGTACTTC.

This clonotype was seen just once. A much larger clone lies a single base off, so this may be a read error. This sequence joins TRBV29-1 and TRBJ2-1; no reliable D call. CDR1 and CDR2 from the germline V gene are SQVTM and ANQGSEA. The CDR3 length is 12 residues. The V end was cut by 4 bases, the J end by 12 bases, with 16 bases between. CDR3 residues: CSVGNSPSVQFF. In nucleotides, the CDR3 is TGCAGCGTTGGAAACAGCCCGAGTGTGCAGTTCTTC.

The rearrangement uses TRBV7-3 and TRBJ1-2, with D perhaps TRBD1 (5 bases). Between the trimmed V and J ends, which lost 3 bases and 4 bases, there was a span of 15 bases. Germline V CDR1 and CDR2: SGHTA, FQGTGA. The CDR3 is 15 residues long. The DNA for the CDR3 is TGTGCCAGCAGCTTTCCGAACTCGGGGGGCTATGGCTACACCTTC. As protein: CASSFPNSGGYGYTF.

This chain uses TRBV11-2 with TRBJ2-6; TRBD1 matches 11 bases. The junction had 16 bases not matched to a gene; V was cut back by 6 bases and J by 0 bases. The CDR3 sequence is 21 residues long. CDR1 and CDR2 from the germline V gene are SGHAT and FQNNGV. The CDR3: CASSLRLGGGTGGSGANVLTF. The CDR3 DNA is TGTGCCAGCAGTCTTAGATTAGGGGGTGGGACAGGGGGCTCTGGGGCCAACGTCCTGACTTTC.

The chain uses TRBV30 and TRBJ1-1; 11 bases are shared with TRBD1. The CDR3 loop spans 14 amino acids. The ends lost 5 bases at V and 4 bases at J; junction bases unmatched: 6. Germline V gives CDR1 GTSNPN, CDR2 SVGIG (reference sequence). The CDR3: CAWALGTGGTEAFF. The CDR3 region has the DNA TGTGCCTGGGCTCTCGGGACAGGGGGCACTGAAGCTTTCTTT.